This TCR beta chain was recovered during a study of OX40 agonist ivuxolimab in advanced cancers. V lost 1 base to trimming and J lost 4 bases, with 8 bases between them. The CDR3 totals 13 residues. From germline, CDR1 is SGHDT and CDR2 YYEEEE. The repertoire was sequenced with immunoSEQ multiplex PCR; TCRdb's copy has only in-frame clones and lacks some. The table has 60,000 to 90,000 clones, about 87% seen once. This specimen was CD4+ or CD8+ T cells sorted from blood, taken in a trial of the OX40 agonist ivuxolimab. The receptor was derived from an adult with an advanced solid tumor such as melanoma, head and neck, liver or kidney cancer. The chain joins TRBV5-6 to TRBJ2-5; a weak D match, TRBD1 (6 bases). The CDR3 loop reads CASSLMDRETQYF. The CDR3 DNA reads as TGTGCCAGCAGCTTGATGGACAGAGAGACCCAGTACTTC.